A selection of T cell receptor beta chains follows, all from one sample in a study of blood T cell repertoires in COVID-19. The table came from immunoSEQ multiplex PCR; TCRdb's copy has only in-frame clones and leaves some out. The data show roughly 200,000 clones, 80% to 90% seen once. Material: peripheral blood. Every receptor here comes from a human donor with active or convalescent COVID-19. The donor label of this sample is uncertain. Both conserved end residues are part of each CDR3. A D gene is named only where the DNA matches it firmly. The size of a clone is reported for some rows only, either as once, few or many, or as a class for expanded clones.

d_call	clone_size	v_call	j_call	cdr3_aa	cdr3_nt
TRBD2	-	TRBV10-3	TRBJ2-7	CAIGLASYEQYF	TGTGCCATCGGACTAGCCTCCTACGAGCAGTACTTC
-	-	TRBV6-6	TRBJ1-1	CASSNPQNTEAFF	TGTGCCAGCAGTAATCCACAAAACACTGAAGCTTTCTTT
TRBD1	-	TRBV5-5	TRBJ1-5	CASSTRDRGLNQPQHF	TGTGCCAGCAGCACCAGGGACAGGGGCCTTAATCAGCCCCAGCATTTT
TRBD2	-	TRBV5-4	TRBJ2-7	CASSLGGLAGLYEQYF	TGTGCCAGCAGCTTGGGCGGGCTAGCGGGACTCTACGAGCAGTACTTC
TRBD1	few	TRBV18	TRBJ1-3	CASSPGTAGNTIYF	TGTGCCAGCTCACCAGGGACAGCTGGAAACACCATATATTTT
-	-	TRBV6-1	TRBJ1-1	CASSEYEGTAFF	TGTGCCAGCAGTGAATATGAGGGAACAGCTTTCTTT
-	few	TRBV2	TRBJ1-5	CASRGSTGLSNQPQHF	TGTGCCAGCAGAGGTTCCACAGGCCTCTCGAATCAGCCCCAGCATTTT
TRBD1	once	TRBV5-1	TRBJ1-1	CASSFRQGEGTEAFF	TGCGCCAGCAGCTTCAGACAGGGGGAAGGTACTGAAGCTTTCTTT
-	-	TRBV18	TRBJ2-6	CASSPGSSGANVLTF	TGTGCCAGCTCACCGGGCAGCTCTGGGGCCAACGTCCTGACTTTC
-	-	TRBV6-5	TRBJ1-4	CASSYLAQGWEKLFF	TGTGCCAGCAGTTACCTGGCACAGGGCTGGGAAAAACTGTTTTTT
TRBD2	-	TRBV5-1	TRBJ2-1	CASSSSGTSVDEQFF	TGCGCCAGCAGCTCGTCCGGGACTAGCGTCGATGAGCAGTTCTTC
TRBD1	-	TRBV13	TRBJ1-2	CASSPGQGVNGYTF	TGTGCCAGCAGCCCCGGACAGGGGGTTAATGGCTACACCTTC